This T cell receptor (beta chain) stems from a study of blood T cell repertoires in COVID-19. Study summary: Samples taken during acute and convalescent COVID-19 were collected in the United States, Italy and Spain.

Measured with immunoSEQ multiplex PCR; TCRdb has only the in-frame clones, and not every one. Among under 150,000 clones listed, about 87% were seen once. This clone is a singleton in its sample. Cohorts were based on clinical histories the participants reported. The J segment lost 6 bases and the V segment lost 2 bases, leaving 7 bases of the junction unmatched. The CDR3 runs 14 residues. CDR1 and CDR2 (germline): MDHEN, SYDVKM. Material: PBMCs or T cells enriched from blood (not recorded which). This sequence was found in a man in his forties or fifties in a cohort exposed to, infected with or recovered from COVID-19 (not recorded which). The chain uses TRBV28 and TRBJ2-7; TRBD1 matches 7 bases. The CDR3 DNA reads TGTGCCAGCAGTTTAGGTGACAGGGACGGCGAGCAGTACTTC. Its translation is CASSLGDRDGEQYF.